These 26 T cell receptor beta chains were all obtained from the same sample, sequenced in a study of shared clonotypes between healthy human individuals. The repertoire was sequenced with immunoSEQ multiplex PCR; TCRdb's copy has only in-frame clones and lacks some. The sample lists about 600,000 clones; about 96% were seen once. The material sequenced was naive CD4+ T cells sorted from blood. Subset reported: CD45RA+ positively selected. The receptors derive from a woman under 40 in good health.

The genes are TRBV10-1 and TRBJ2-1, with D tentatively TRBD2 (5 bases). Trimming took off 0 bases at V and 9 bases at J, with 12 bases between the two ends. Looked up from germline, CDR1 is WNHNN and CDR2 is SYGVQD (reference sequence). The CDR3 has 14 amino acids. The CDR3 sequence: CASSESYWAGEQFF. In DNA form, the CDR3 reads TGCGCCAGCAGTGAGTCGTATTGGGCGGGTGAGCAGTTCTTC.

The rearrangement joins TRBV4-1 to TRBJ2-7, with 7 bases aligning to TRBD1. V gave up 3 bases and J gave up 2 bases; unmatched junction bases: 4. The CDR3 length is 14 residues. Germline CDR1 and CDR2: MGHRA and YSYEKL. Written as DNA, the CDR3 is TGCGCCAGCAGCCATGGGGGACAGACCTACGAGCAGTACTTC. Amino acid sequence: CASSHGGQTYEQYF.

The CDR3 DNA follows: TGTGCCAGCAGCTTAGGACTAGCGGGGGCCTACAATGAGCAGTTCTTC. Its protein product is CASSLGLAGAYNEQFF. This chain uses TRBV7-2 with TRBJ2-1; 12 bases fit TRBD2. CDR1 and CDR2 (germline): SGHTA, FQGNSA. V lost 1 base to trimming and J lost 2 bases; unmatched junction nucleotides: 0. CDR3 length: 16 amino acids.

This chain links TRBV5-5 with TRBJ2-7, with D perhaps matching TRBD2 (6 bases). CDR1 and CDR2 from the germline V gene are SGHKS and YYEKEE (reference sequence). The CDR3 loop spans 15 amino acids. Trimming took 0 bases from V and 2 from J, leaving 12 bases between them. This CDR3 reads CASSLGLGEAYEQYF. The CDR3 DNA reads as TGTGCCAGCAGCTTGGGCCTGGGGGAGGCCTACGAGCAGTACTTC.

This chain links TRBV29-1 with TRBJ2-7; TRBD2 aligns across 11 bases. V lost 6 bases and J lost 3; bases outside the gene matches: 10. This CDR3 region has 15 residues. Per germline, CDR1 SQVTM and CDR2 ANQGSEA. CDR3 sequence: CSVQGTSGPDYEQYF. The CDR3 nucleotides are TGCAGCGTCCAAGGGACTAGCGGACCAGACTACGAGCAGTACTTC.

The chain is built from TRBV14 and TRBJ2-1; the D is unclear. Trimming took 1 base from V and 11 from J, leaving 24 bases between them. CDR1 SGHDN and CDR2 FVKESK come from the germline V gene. The CDR3 is made up of 17 amino acids. The CDR3, as DNA: TGTGCCAGCAGCCAAGCTACCTGGGCCACGCTCACAATGAAGCAGTTCTTC. It yields the protein CASSQATWATLTMKQFF. Combining the CDR3 with reference TRBV14 and TRBJ2-1 gives the whole variable domain EAGVTQFPSHSVIEKGQTVTLRCDPISGHDNLYWYRRVMGKEIKFLLHFVKESKQDESGMPNNRFLAERTGGTYSTLKVQPAELEDSGVYFCASSQATWATLTMKQFFGPGTRLTVL.

Of note for this clone: Other DNA sequences from this sample encode an identical CDR3 as well. In nucleotides, the CDR3 is TGTGCCAGCAGCCAAGCAACAGGGGTAAATCAGCCCCAGCATTTT. Residues: CASSQATGVNQPQHF. The J gene is TRBJ1-5, the V gene TRBV4-2; 7 bases are a match to TRBD1. Germline V gene data show CDR1 as LGHNA and CDR2 as YNFKEQ. V lost 1 base to trimming and J lost 4 bases; unmatched junction nucleotides: 4. The CDR3 runs to 15 residues.

V gene TRBV5-4 combines with J gene TRBJ2-1; possibly TRBD1 or TRBD2 for D (6 bases each). Germline V gene sequence: CDR1 SGHNT, CDR2 YYREEE (reference sequence). V was pared by 2 bases and J by 8 bases, with 14 bases between. The CDR3 contains 14 residues. CDR3 protein: CASSFDRGRDEQFF. In nucleotides, the CDR3 is TGTGCCAGCAGCTTCGACCGGGGGCGGGATGAGCAGTTCTTC.

The CDR3: CASSFQGYEQYF. The CDR3 nucleotides are TGTGCCAGCAGCTTTCAGGGGTACGAGCAGTACTTC. The V and J genes are TRBV7-2 and TRBJ2-7, with D perhaps matching TRBD1 (6 bases). The CDR3 totals 12 residues. V shed 3 bases and J shed 4 bases, with 7 bases lying between them. Germline values: CDR1 SGHTA, CDR2 FQGNSA. Based on the CDR3 plus reference TRBV7-2 and TRBJ2-7, the full variable domain is GAGVSQSPSNKVTEKGKDVELRCDPISGHTALYWYRQSLGQGLEFLIYFQGNSAPDKSGLPSDRFSAERTGGSVSTLTIQRTQQEDSAVYLCASSFQGYEQYFGPGTRLTVT.

The rearrangement links TRBV5-1 to TRBJ1-5, with TRBD1 identical over 7 bases. With V trimmed by 4 bases and J by 7 bases, 8 bases remained unmatched. The CDR3 consists of 14 residues. The germline V gene encodes CDR1 SGHRS and CDR2 YFSETQ. The CDR3 region has the DNA TGCGCCAGCAGCCCGCAGACAGGGTTGCAGCCCCAGCATTTT. This gives the protein CASSPQTGLQPQHF.

This chain connects TRBV28 to TRBJ2-5; a weak D match, TRBD2 (6 bases). V lost 6 bases and J 2 bases, leaving 10 bases between the germline ends. Germline V CDR1 and CDR2: MDHEN, SYDVKM. The CDR3 has 13 amino acids. The CDR3 loop is CASREGRQETQYF. The CDR3 bases are TGTGCCAGCAGGGAGGGCCGTCAAGAGACCCAGTACTTC.

The rearrangement uses TRBV10-3 and TRBJ2-2, with D perhaps TRBD1 (5 bases). CDR1 is ENHRY, CDR2 SYGVKD, per germline. CDR3 length: 16 residues. V was shortened by 1 base and J by 0 bases, with 9 bases between the two germline ends. Here the CDR3 reads CAISELGRTNTGELFF. The CDR3 DNA follows: TGTGCCATCAGTGAGTTGGGGCGGACGAACACCGGGGAGCTGTTTTTT.

The chain combines TRBV4-1 with TRBJ2-7; D may match TRBD1 or TRBD2 (5 bases each). V lost 4 bases and J lost 3, with 16 bases in between. CDR1 is MGHRA, CDR2 YSYEKL, per germline. This CDR3 is built from 15 residues. This CDR3 is CASSPPRDGVYEQYF. The DNA for the CDR3 is TGCGCCAGCAGCCCGCCCCGGGACGGAGTCTACGAGCAGTACTTC.

The chain is built from TRBV6-5 and TRBJ1-2, with D possibly TRBD1 on 5 matching bases. The V gene lost 6 bases and the J gene lost 2 bases, with 10 bases spanning the gap. Looked up from germline, CDR1 is MNHEY and CDR2 is SVGAGI. The CDR3 is made up of 13 amino acids. CDR3 coding DNA: TGTGCCAGCAGCTACGGGACGAACTATGGCTACACCTTC. Protein sequence: CASSYGTNYGYTF.

The chain combines TRBV4-2 with TRBJ1-6, with D unclear. The CDR3 runs 18 residues. Germline lookup yields CDR1 LGHNA and CDR2 YNFKEQ. Trimming removed 1 base at V and 0 bases at J, with 13 bases between. This CDR3 reads CASSQAVRINSYNSPLHF. The CDR3 nucleotides read TGTGCCAGCAGCCAAGCCGTACGGATCAACTCCTATAATTCACCCCTCCACTTT.

J is TRBJ1-1 and V is TRBV19, with 7 bases aligning to TRBD1. CDR3 length: 14 residues. The junction had 8 bases not matched to a gene; V was cut back by 6 bases and J by 4 bases. Germline V gives CDR1 LNHDA, CDR2 SQIVND (reference sequence). In DNA, the CDR3 is TGTGCCAGTAGCCGACAGGGTAGGAGCACTGAAGCTTTCTTT. The encoded protein is CASSRQGRSTEAFF.

This chain uses TRBV28 with TRBJ1-5; D is unresolved. V was trimmed by 6 bases and J by 3 bases, leaving 12 bases between them. Germline loops: CDR1 MDHEN, CDR2 SYDVKM. The CDR3 spans 14 residues. CDR3 nucleotide sequence: TGTGCCAGCAGATTAGGGTCGAACAATCAGCCCCAGCATTTT. It translates to CASRLGSNNQPQHF.

J is TRBJ2-5 and V is TRBV29-1; 12 positions agree with TRBD1. This CDR3 is built from 15 residues. Germline CDR1 and CDR2: SQVTM and ANQGSEA. V lost 8 bases to trimming and J lost 2 bases; unmatched junction nucleotides: 9. CDR3 coding DNA: TGCAGCACAGTCCGGGACAGGGGGCTTCAAGAGACCCAGTACTTC. Translated, it gives CSTVRDRGLQETQYF.

The V gene is TRBV14, the J gene TRBJ2-5, with 9 bases matching TRBD2. The J call could be wrong; TRBJ2-7 is a better fit for the DNA end. The CDR3 loop spans 15 amino acids. The germline CDR1 and CDR2 sequences are SGHDN and FVKESK. This CDR3 reads CASSQGLAEGYEQYF. The CDR3 DNA follows: TGTGCCAGCAGCCAAGGACTAGCGGAGGGCTACGAGCAGTACTTC.

The J gene is TRBJ2-1, the V gene TRBV20-1; D is ambiguous. This CDR3 has 11 residues. Germline lookup yields CDR1 DFQATT and CDR2 SNEGSKA (reference sequence). The DNA for the CDR3 is TGCACAGCCGATCTGAACAATGAGCAGTTCTTC. Translated: CTADLNNEQFF.

V is TRBV2 and J is TRBJ1-1; 8 bases map to TRBD1. CDR3 size: 13 residues. In germline, CDR1 is SNHLY, CDR2 FYNNEI. V lost 7 bases and J lost 6; bases outside the gene matches: 7. The CDR3 is CASIVGQGAEAFF. The CDR3 nucleotides are TGTGCCAGCATAGTAGGACAGGGCGCTGAAGCTTTCTTT.

The chain is built from TRBV18 and TRBJ1-1; no clear D gene. Germline lookup yields CDR1 KGHSH and CDR2 LQKENI. Deletions cut 3 bases from V and 0 bases from J, with 20 bases between. The CDR3 extends over 18 amino acids. Here the CDR3 reads CASSPQAIPAHMNTEAFF. Written as DNA, the CDR3 is TGTGCCAGCTCACCCCAGGCCATACCCGCTCACATGAACACTGAAGCTTTCTTT.

The chain is built from TRBV11-1 and TRBJ2-1, with 7 bases identical to TRBD2. Germline V CDR1 and CDR2: SGHAT, FQDESV (reference sequence). J gave up 4 bases and V 2 bases, and 14 bases lay outside the gene matches. This CDR3 has 18 amino acids. In DNA form, the CDR3 reads TGTGCCAGCAGCTTACAGTCCGGGATCGGGACTAAGTACAATGAGCAGTTCTTC. Protein: CASSLQSGIGTKYNEQFF.

V is TRBV11-2 and J is TRBJ2-1; TRBD2 agrees at 12 bases. This CDR3 contains 15 residues. Germline V CDR1 and CDR2: SGHAT, FQNNGV. With V trimmed by 5 bases and J by 8 bases, 7 bases remained unmatched. In DNA form, the CDR3 reads TGTGCCAGCAGCCGCGGACTAGCGGGATCCGATGAGCAGTTCTTC. Its protein is CASSRGLAGSDEQFF.

This clone was detected once. The CDR3 here is CASSLTPNQPQHF. In DNA form, the CDR3 reads TGTGCCAGCAGCTTGACCCCGAATCAGCCCCAGCATTTT. This chain uses TRBV5-5 with TRBJ1-5; D gene ambiguous. V dropped 1 base and J dropped 4 bases, with 6 bases sitting between them. Germline CDR1 SGHKS, CDR2 YYEKEE (reference sequence). The CDR3 has 13 residues.

This clone was seen more than once but under ten times. DNA of the CDR3: TGTGCCAGCAGGGCGACAGGGAAGGGGGAAAAACTGTTTTTT. Its translation is CASRATGKGEKLFF. The V gene is TRBV2, the J gene TRBJ1-4; TRBD1 agrees at 7 bases. Germline CDR1 and CDR2: SNHLY and FYNNEI. CDR3 length equals 14 residues. The J segment lost 8 bases and the V segment lost 6 bases, leaving 9 bases of the junction unmatched.